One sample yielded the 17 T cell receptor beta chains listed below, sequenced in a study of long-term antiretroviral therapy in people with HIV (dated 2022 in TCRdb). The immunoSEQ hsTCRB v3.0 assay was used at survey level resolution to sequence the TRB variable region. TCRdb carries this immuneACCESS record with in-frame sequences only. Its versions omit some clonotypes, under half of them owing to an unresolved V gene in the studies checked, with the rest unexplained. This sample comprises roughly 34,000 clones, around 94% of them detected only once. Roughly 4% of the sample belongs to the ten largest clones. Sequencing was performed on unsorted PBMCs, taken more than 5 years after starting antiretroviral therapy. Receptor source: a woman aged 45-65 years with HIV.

CDR3 in amino acids: CASSLLGGTSETQYF. CDR3 DNA: TGTGCCAGCAGCTTATTAGGGGGGACATCCGAGACCCAGTACTTC. The rearrangement joins TRBV7-3 to TRBJ2-5; D could derive from TRBD1 or TRBD2 (6 bases each). Germline CDR1 SGHTA, CDR2 FQGTGA. The CDR3 sequence is 15 residues long. Trimming took off 2 bases at V and 5 bases at J, with 15 bases between the two ends.

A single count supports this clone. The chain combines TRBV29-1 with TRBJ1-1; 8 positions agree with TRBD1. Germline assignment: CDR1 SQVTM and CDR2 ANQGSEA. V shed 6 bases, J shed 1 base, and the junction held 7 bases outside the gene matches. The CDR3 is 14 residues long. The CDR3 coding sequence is TGCAGCGTCTTTCGGGACAGGAGGAACACTGAAGCTTTCTTT. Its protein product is CSVFRDRRNTEAFF.

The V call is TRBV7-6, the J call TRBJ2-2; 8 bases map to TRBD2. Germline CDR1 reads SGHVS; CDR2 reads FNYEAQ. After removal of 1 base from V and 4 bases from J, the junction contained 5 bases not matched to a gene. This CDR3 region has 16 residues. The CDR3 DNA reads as TGTGCCAGCAGCTTAGGAGGGACTAGTTTCACCGGGGAGCTGTTTTTT. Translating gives CASSLGGTSFTGELFF.

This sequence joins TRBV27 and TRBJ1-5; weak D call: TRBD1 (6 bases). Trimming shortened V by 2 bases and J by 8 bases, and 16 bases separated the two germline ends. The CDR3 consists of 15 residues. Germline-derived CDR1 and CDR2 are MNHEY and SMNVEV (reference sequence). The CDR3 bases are TGTGCCAGCAGTTTAGGGGGCGGGGGTTGGGAGCCCCAGCATTTT. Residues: CASSLGGGGWEPQHF.

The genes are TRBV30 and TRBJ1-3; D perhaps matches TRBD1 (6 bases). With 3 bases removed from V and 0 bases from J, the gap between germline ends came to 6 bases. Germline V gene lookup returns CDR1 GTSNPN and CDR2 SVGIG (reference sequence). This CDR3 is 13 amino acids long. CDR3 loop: CAWRGASGNTIYF. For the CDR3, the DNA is TGTGCCTGGAGGGGGGCCTCTGGAAACACCATATATTTT.

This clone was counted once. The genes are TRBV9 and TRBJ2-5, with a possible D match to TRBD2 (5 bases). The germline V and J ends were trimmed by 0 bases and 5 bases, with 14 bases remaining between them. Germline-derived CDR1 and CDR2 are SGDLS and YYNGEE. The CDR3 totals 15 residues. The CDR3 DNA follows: TGTGCCAGCAGCGTAGCCTGGGAACCGGGGGAGACCCAGTACTTC. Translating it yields CASSVAWEPGETQYF.

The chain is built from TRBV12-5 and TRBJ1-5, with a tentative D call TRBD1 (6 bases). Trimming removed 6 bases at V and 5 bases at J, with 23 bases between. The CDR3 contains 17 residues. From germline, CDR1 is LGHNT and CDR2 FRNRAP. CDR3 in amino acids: CASGLDRLGAGDQPQHF. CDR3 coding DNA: TGTGCTAGTGGCCTCGACCGCTTGGGGGCTGGAGATCAGCCCCAGCATTTT.

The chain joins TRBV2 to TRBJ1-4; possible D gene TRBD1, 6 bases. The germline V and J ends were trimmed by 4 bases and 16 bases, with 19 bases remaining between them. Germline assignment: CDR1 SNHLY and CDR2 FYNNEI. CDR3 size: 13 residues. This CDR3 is CASSGTADQGPFF. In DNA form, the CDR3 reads TGTGCCAGCAGTGGGACAGCCGACCAAGGGCCGTTTTTT.

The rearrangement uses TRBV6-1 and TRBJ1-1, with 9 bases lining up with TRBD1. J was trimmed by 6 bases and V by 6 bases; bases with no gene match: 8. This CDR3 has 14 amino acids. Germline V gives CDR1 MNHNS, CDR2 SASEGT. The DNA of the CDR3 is TGTGCCAGCAGATACGACAGGGGGGACGCTGAAGCTTTCTTT. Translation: CASRYDRGDAEAFF.

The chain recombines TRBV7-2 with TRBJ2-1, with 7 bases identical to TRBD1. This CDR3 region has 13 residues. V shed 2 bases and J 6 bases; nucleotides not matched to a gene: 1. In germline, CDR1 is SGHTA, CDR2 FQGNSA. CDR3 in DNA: TGTGCCAGCAGCTTATACAGGGGCAATGAGCAGTTCTTC. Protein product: CASSLYRGNEQFF.

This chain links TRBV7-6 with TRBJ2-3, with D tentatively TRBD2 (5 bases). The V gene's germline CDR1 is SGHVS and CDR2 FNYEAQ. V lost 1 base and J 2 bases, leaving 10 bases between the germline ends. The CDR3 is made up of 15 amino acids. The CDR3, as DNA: TGTGCCAGCAGCTTAGGGCGAGGGAACACAGATACGCAGTATTTT. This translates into CASSLGRGNTDTQYF.

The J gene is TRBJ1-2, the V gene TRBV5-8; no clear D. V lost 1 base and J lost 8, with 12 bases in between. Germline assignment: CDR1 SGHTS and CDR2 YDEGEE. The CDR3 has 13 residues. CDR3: CASSLTGVPGYTF. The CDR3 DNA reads TGTGCCAGCAGCTTGACGGGTGTTCCCGGCTACACCTTC.

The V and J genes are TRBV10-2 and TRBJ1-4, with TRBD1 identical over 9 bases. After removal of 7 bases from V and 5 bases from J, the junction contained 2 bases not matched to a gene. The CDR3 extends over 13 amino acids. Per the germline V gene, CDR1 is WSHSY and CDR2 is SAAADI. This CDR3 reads CASTGTGNEKLFF. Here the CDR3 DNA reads TGCGCCAGCACCGGGACAGGGAATGAAAAACTGTTTTTT.

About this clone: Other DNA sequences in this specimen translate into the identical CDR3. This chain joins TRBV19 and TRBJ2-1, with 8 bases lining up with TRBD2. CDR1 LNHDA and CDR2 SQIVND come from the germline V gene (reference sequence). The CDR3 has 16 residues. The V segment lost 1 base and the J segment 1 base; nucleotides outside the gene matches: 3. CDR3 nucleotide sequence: TGTGCCAGTAGTATAGTCGGCGGGGGGTCCTACAATGAGCAGTTCTTC. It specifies CASSIVGGGSYNEQFF.

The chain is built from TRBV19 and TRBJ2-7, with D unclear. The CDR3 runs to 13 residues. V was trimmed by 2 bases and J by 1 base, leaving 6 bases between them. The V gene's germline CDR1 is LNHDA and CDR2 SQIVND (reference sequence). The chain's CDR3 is CASSITRSYEQYF. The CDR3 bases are TGTGCCAGTAGTATAACCCGATCCTACGAGCAGTACTTC.

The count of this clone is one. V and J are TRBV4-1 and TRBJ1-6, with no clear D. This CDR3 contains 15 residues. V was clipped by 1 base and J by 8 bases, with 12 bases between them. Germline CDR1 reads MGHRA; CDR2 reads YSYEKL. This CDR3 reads CASSQGYDGDSPLHF. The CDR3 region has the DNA TGCGCCAGCAGCCAAGGATACGATGGGGATTCACCCCTCCACTTT.

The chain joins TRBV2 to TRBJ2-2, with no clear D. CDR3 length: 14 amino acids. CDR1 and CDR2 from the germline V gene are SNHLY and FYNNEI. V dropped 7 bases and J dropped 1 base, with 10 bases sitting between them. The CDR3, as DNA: TGTGCCAGCACGTGGGTGGGGAACACCGGGGAGCTGTTTTTT. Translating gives CASTWVGNTGELFF.